The 20 T cell receptor beta chains listed next were all sequenced from one sample in a study of tumor-infiltrating lymphocytes in primary liver carcinoma. The researchers produced TCR beta cDNA from approximately 0.45 ug total RNA with a constant-region primer. Slightly modified ARM-PCR, run as three nested multiplex PCR rounds, produced the TCR beta libraries. TRBV1-TRBV30 forward primers and a C-beta reverse primer were used in the first two PCR rounds, which each ran for 9 to 10 cycles. MiXCR, applied by TCRdb to the multiplex PCR reads, yields one record per CDR3 protein. The table records fewer than 400,000 distinct CDR3 sequences, around three fifths of them present only once. The researchers obtained blood RNA from unsorted whole blood and also extracted germline DNA. The material sequenced was peripheral blood. Source of these receptors: a woman younger than 45 with primary liver carcinoma and hepatitis B virus infection.

This clonotype has just a few counts. V gene TRBV28 combines with J gene TRBJ1-2; TRBD1 matches 8 bases. In germline, CDR1 is MDHEN, CDR2 SYDVKM. The J segment lost 7 bases and the V segment lost 4 bases, leaving 8 bases of the junction unmatched. The CDR3 is made up of 14 amino acids. The CDR3 loop is CASSSPRGRVGYTF. CDR3 sequence (DNA): TGTGCCAGCAGTTCGCCCAGGGGGCGCGTTGGCTACACCTTC.

This clonotype occurred a few times. The junction departs from the called germline gene at one end, perhaps through a read error. The CDR3 loop reads CASSQGPTSYNEQLF. In DNA form, the CDR3 reads TGCGCCAGCAGCCAAGGACCCACCTCCTATAATGAGCAGCTCTTC. The chain uses TRBV4-3 and TRBJ2-1; D call uncertain. From germline, CDR1 is LGHNA and CDR2 YSLEER. The CDR3 totals 15 residues.

J is TRBJ2-7 and V is TRBV30; D not certain. V lost 7 bases, J lost 6 bases, and 19 bases lay in between. The germline CDR1 and CDR2 sequences are GTSNPN and SVGIG (reference sequence). There are 13 residues in the CDR3. The CDR3: CASKLQRVSEQYF. The DNA for the CDR3 is TGTGCCTCTAAACTCCAAAGGGTCTCCGAGCAGTACTTC.

This clonotype turned up a few times. The chain combines TRBV12-3 or TRBV12-4 with TRBJ2-7, with D possibly TRBD2 on 6 matching bases. The CDR3 runs 14 residues. Trimming stripped 3 bases from V and 2 bases from J, with 11 bases between. CDR3 protein: CASSFGGQAYEQYF. As DNA, the CDR3 is TGTGCCAGCAGTTTCGGGGGTCAAGCCTACGAGCAGTACTTC.

This clonotype was counted a single time. A much larger clonotype is one base distant, so this may be a read error. The chain uses TRBV12-3 or TRBV12-4 and TRBJ2-5; the D gene is possibly TRBD1 (6 bases). The CDR3 totals 13 residues. CDR3 in DNA: TGTGCCAGCAGTAGGACGCCCACAGGGACCCGGTACTTC. It translates to CASSRTPTGTRYF.

V gene TRBV7-9 combines with J gene TRBJ1-2; D gene ambiguous. CDR3 length: 8 residues. Germline CDR1 SEHNR, CDR2 FQNEAQ (reference sequence). Trimming shortened V by 7 bases and J by 11 bases, and 5 bases separated the two germline ends. The CDR3 reads CASNPYTF. The CDR3 DNA is TGTGCCAGCAACCCTTACACCTTC.

About this clonotype itself: Germline and junction disagree at one end, which may indicate a read error. The rearrangement uses TRBV5-5 and TRBJ2-1; D tentatively fits TRBD1 or TRBD2 (5 bases each). CDR1 and CDR2 from the germline V gene are SGHKS and YYEKEE (reference sequence). This CDR3 comprises 16 residues. The CDR3 DNA reads as TGTGCCTGCAGCCGGACTGTTCAGGGCTCCTACAATGAGCAGTTCTTC. It codes for CACSRTVQGSYNEQFF.

Points on this clonotype: At one end the junction does not follow the germline gene, possibly because of a read error. The V gene is TRBV11-2, the J gene TRBJ2-1; D is unclear. Germline CDR1 reads SGHAT; CDR2 reads FQNNGV. This CDR3 comprises 16 residues. This CDR3 reads CASRATADPSYNVQFF. Here the CDR3 DNA reads TGTGCCAGCAGAGCTACCGCCGACCCAAGCTACAATGTGCAGTTCTTC.

This clonotype was found a few times. The V and J genes are TRBV4-1 and TRBJ2-5; no clear D gene. This CDR3 spans 15 amino acids. Trimming left V 1 base short and J 1 base short, with 10 bases between. Looked up from germline, CDR1 is MGHRA and CDR2 is YSYEKL. The CDR3 DNA is TGCGCCAGCAGCCAAGGACGGGCAGCCCAAGAGACCCAGTACTTC. It is translated as CASSQGRAAQETQYF.

Points on this clonotype: A much larger clonotype is one base distant, so this may be a read error. The chain has TRBV6-1 and TRBJ2-4; no clear D. Per germline, CDR1 MNHNS and CDR2 SASEGT. The CDR3 totals 14 residues. The CDR3 region is CAGSDGLAKNIQYF. In nucleotides, the CDR3 is TGTGCCGGCAGTGATGGCCTAGCCAAAAACATTCAGTACTTC.

As for this clonotype: This could be a read error, since a much larger clone is one nucleotide away. The V call is TRBV4-2, the J call TRBJ1-1; D gene ambiguous. The CDR3 is made up of 16 amino acids. Germline values: CDR1 LGHNA, CDR2 YNFKEQ. The CDR3 here is CASSQDPRVTNTEALF. Here the CDR3 DNA reads TGTGCCAGCAGCCAAGATCCTAGGGTTACGAACACTGAAGCTTTATTT.

Concerning this clonotype: A read error may explain this, as a much larger clone is one base away. The chain links TRBV14 to TRBJ2-7; D call uncertain. The CDR3 runs 11 residues. Germline loops: CDR1 SGHDN, CDR2 FVKESK. DNA of the CDR3: TGTGCCGGCAGCGTGGGTAGGGAGCAGTACTTC. Translated: CAGSVGREQYF.

This clonotype occurred many times. The J gene is TRBJ1-2, the V gene TRBV29-1; 10 bases fit TRBD1. Germline V gene data show CDR1 as SQVTM and CDR2 as ANQGSEA. Trimming at V came to 7 bases and at J to 5 bases, leaving 4 bases not matched to a gene. This CDR3 has 12 amino acids. DNA of the CDR3: TGCAGCGCGGGACAGGGGAGATATGGCTACACCTTC. The encoded protein is CSAGQGRYGYTF.

DNA of the CDR3: TGTGCCAGCAGCCCCCAGGTGGGCCTTGAAGCTTTCTTT. This gives the protein CASSPQVGLEAFF. The chain couples TRBV5-5 to TRBJ1-1; D ambiguous. V shed 4 bases and J shed 7 bases, with 14 bases lying between them. From germline, CDR1 is SGHKS and CDR2 YYEKEE (reference sequence). This CDR3 contains 13 residues.

In the case of this clonotype: At one end, the junction sequence differs from germline, possibly due to a read error. The chain is built from TRBV12-3 or TRBV12-4 and TRBJ1-5; D is unclear. The CDR3 loop spans 13 amino acids. The CDR3 DNA reads as TGTGCCTGCAGTAGTTTTAGCAATCAGCCCCAGCATTTT. As protein: CACSSFSNQPQHF.

J is TRBJ2-1 and V is TRBV11-2; D uncertain. The CDR3 length is 13 residues. Germline loops: CDR1 SGHAT, CDR2 FQNNGV. The ends were cut back, 0 bases at V and 14 bases at J, with 14 bases in the middle. The DNA of the CDR3 is TGTGCCAGCAGCTTAGAGGCAGCTGCCCTGAAGTTCTTC. It translates to CASSLEAAALKFF. Variable domain in full (rest from reference TRBV11-2 and TRBJ2-1): EAGVAQSPRYKIIEKRQSVAFWCNPISGHATLYWYQQILGQGPKLLIQFQNNGVVDDSQLPKDRFSAERLKGVDSTLKIQPAKLEDSAVYLCASSLEAAALKFFGPGTRLTVL.

Notes on this clonotype: It may be a read error: a sequence one base away is much more abundant. The rearrangement joins TRBV7-8 to TRBJ2-7; D not certain. From germline, CDR1 is SGHVS and CDR2 FQNEAQ. The CDR3 is made up of 13 amino acids. V was cut by 4 bases and J by 4 bases, with 11 bases left in between. CDR3 protein: CASSSETLYEQYF. CDR3 nucleotides: TGTGCCAGCAGCTCCGAGACCCTTTACGAGCAGTACTTC. The full variable domain, in which reference TRBV7-8 and TRBJ2-7 provide the parts outside the CDR3, is GAGVSQSPRYKVAKRGQDVALRCDPISGHVSLFWYQQALGQGPEFLTYFQNEAQLDKSGLPSDRFFAERPEGSVSTLKIQRTQQEDSAVYLCASSSETLYEQYFGPGTRLTVT.

In regard to this clonotype: Just one base apart from a much larger clone, this may be a read error. The J gene is TRBJ2-5, the V gene TRBV12-3 or TRBV12-4, with TRBD1 matching over 7 bases. There are 14 residues in the CDR3. V was clipped by 7 bases and J by 0 bases; unmatched bases: 5. Here the CDR3 DNA reads TGTGCCAGCAATCGACAGGGTAACCAAGAGACCCAGTACTTC. This codes for CASNRQGNQETQYF.

A word on this clonotype: A single base separates this from a much larger clone, so it may be a read error. The conserved final phenylalanine or tryptophan is absent from the CDR3, which likely points to a read error. This rearrangement joins TRBV11-2 to TRBJ2-7; a weak D match, TRBD1 (5 bases). Germline CDR1 and CDR2: SGHAT and FQNNGV. This CDR3 region has 14 residues. Between the trimmed V and J ends, which lost 2 bases and 4 bases, there was a span of 12 bases. CDR3 protein: CASSLQVQGYEQYL. Written as DNA, the CDR3 is TGTGCCAGCAGCTTACAGGTCCAGGGTTACGAGCAGTACTTA.

As regards this clonotype: Compared with germline, one end of the junction differs, possibly owing to a read error. The chain carries TRBV6-2 or TRBV6-3 and TRBJ2-7, with 7 bases that match TRBD1. Germline V gives CDR1 MNHEY, CDR2 SVGEGT. The CDR3 sequence is 16 residues long. Here the CDR3 reads CGSSSPANRGSYEQYF. Written as DNA, the CDR3 is TGTGGCAGCAGTTCCCCGGCTAACAGGGGATCCTACGAGCAGTACTTC.